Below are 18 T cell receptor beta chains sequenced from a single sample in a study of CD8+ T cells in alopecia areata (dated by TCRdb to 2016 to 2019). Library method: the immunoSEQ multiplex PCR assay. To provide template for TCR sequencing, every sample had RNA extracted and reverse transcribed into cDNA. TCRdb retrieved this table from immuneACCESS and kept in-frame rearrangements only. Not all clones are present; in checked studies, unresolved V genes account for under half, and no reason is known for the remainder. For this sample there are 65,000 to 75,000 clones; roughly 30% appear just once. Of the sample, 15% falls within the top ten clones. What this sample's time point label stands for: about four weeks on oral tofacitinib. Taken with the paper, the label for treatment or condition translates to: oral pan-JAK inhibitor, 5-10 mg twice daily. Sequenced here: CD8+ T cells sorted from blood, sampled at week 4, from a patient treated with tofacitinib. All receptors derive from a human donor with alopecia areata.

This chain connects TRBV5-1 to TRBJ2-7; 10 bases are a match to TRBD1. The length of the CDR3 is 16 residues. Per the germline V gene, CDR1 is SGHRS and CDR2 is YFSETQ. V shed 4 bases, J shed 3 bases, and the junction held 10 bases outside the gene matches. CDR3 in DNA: TGCGCCAGCAGCCTCCTTCCGGGACAGGGGATCTACGAGCAGTACTTC. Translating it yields CASSLLPGQGIYEQYF.

This CDR3 reads CSVEEDVGTGQYF. The CDR3 DNA reads as TGCAGCGTTGAAGAAGATGTGGGGACTGGCCAGTACTTC. The chain couples TRBV29-1 to TRBJ2-7, with a weak D call TRBD2 (6 bases). Trimming pared 0 bases from V and 10 bases from J, leaving 16 bases between. The CDR3 consists of 13 residues. CDR1 is SQVTM and CDR2 is ANQGSEA in the germline V gene.

The CDR3: CASSPEVGSGANVLTF. The CDR3 bases are TGTGCCAGCAGCCCGGAGGTGGGAAGTGGGGCCAACGTCCTGACTTTC. V gene TRBV7-2 combines with J gene TRBJ2-6; tentative D call: TRBD2 (5 bases). V lost 5 bases and J lost 3, with 14 bases in between. Germline CDR1 reads SGHTA; CDR2 reads FQGNSA. The CDR3 contains 16 residues.

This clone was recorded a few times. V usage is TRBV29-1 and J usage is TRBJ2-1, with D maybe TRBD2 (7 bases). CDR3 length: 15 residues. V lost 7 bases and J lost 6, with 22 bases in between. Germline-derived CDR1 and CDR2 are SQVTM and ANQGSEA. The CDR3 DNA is TGCAGCGCTCCAGGGGCTAGCGGATATTTCAATGAGCAGTTCTTC. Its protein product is CSAPGASGYFNEQFF.

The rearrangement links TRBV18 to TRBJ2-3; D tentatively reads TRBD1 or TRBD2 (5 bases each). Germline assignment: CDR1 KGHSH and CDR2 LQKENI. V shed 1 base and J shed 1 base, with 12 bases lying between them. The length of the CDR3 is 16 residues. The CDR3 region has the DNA TGTGCCAGCTCACCACGCGAGGGGTTCGGCACAGATACGCAGTATTTT. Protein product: CASSPREGFGTDTQYF.

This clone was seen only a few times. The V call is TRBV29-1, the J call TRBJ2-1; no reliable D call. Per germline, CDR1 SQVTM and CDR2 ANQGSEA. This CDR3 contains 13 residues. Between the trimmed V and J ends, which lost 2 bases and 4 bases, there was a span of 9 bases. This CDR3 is CSVEWPGYNEQFF. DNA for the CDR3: TGCAGCGTTGAATGGCCAGGATACAATGAGCAGTTCTTC.

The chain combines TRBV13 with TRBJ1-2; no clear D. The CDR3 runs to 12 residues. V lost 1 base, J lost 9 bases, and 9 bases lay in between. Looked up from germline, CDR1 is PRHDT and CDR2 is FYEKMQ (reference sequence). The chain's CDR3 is CASSLAPGSYTF. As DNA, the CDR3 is TGTGCCAGCAGCTTAGCTCCCGGGAGCTACACCTTC.

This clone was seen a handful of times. The CDR3 loop reads CASSLQAAYEQYF. DNA for the CDR3: TGTGCCAGCAGTTTACAGGCTGCCTACGAGCAGTACTTC. This chain joins TRBV28 and TRBJ2-5; D unresolved. The DNA end favors TRBJ2-7, so the J call may be wrong. Per germline, CDR1 MDHEN and CDR2 SYDVKM. This CDR3 spans 13 amino acids.

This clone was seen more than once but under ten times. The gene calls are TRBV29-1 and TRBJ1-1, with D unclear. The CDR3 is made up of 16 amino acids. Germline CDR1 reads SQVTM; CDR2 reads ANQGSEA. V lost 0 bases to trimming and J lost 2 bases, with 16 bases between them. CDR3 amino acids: CSVEDWSPEGNTEAFF. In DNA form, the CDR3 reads TGCAGCGTTGAAGATTGGTCCCCGGAGGGAAACACTGAAGCTTTCTTT.

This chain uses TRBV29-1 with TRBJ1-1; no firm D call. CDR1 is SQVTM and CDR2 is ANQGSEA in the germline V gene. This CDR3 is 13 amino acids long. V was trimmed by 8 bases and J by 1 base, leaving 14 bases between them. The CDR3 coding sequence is TGCAGCACTCGGGTCGGAGCGAACACTGAAGCTTTCTTT. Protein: CSTRVGANTEAFF.

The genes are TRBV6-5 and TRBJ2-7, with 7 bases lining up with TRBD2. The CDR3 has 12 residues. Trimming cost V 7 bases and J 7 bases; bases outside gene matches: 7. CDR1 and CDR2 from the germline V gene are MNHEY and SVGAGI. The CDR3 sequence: CASTPREAEQYF. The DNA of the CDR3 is TGTGCCAGCACCCCTCGGGAGGCAGAGCAGTACTTC.

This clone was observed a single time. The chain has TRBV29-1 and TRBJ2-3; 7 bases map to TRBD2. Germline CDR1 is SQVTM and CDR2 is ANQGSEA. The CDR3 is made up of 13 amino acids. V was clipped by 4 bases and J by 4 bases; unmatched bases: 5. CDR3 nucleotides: TGCAGCGTTGCGGGACTATCGGCAGATACGCAGTATTTT. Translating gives CSVAGLSADTQYF.

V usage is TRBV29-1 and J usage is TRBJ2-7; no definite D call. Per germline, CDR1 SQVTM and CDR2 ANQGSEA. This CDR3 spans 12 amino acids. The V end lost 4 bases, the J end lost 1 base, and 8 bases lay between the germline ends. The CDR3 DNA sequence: TGCAGCGTTGTTCATCGGTCCTACGAGCAGTACTTC. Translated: CSVVHRSYEQYF.

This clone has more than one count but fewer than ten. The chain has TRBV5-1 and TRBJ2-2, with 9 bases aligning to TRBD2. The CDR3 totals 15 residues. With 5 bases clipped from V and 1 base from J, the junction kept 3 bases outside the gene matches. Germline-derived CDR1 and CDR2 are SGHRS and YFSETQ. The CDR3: CASSQTSGNTGELFF. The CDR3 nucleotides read TGCGCCAGCAGTCAGACTAGCGGGAACACCGGGGAGCTGTTTTTT.

The CDR3 spells CASSSPGQGVQPQHF. The CDR3 DNA follows: TGTGCCAGCAGCTCGCCGGGACAGGGGGTTCAGCCCCAGCATTTT. The V call is TRBV7-2, the J call TRBJ1-5; 11 positions match TRBD1. The trim removed 4 bases at V and 6 bases at J, leaving 5 bases unmatched. This CDR3 comprises 15 residues. Looked up from germline, CDR1 is SGHTA and CDR2 is FQGNSA.

CDR3 nucleotide sequence: TGTGCCAGTAATTCGGGAAGCTATGGCTACACCTTC. Encoded protein: CASNSGSYGYTF. The rearrangement uses TRBV19 and TRBJ1-2; D call uncertain. The CDR3 is made up of 12 amino acids. Germline V lookup: CDR1 LNHDA, CDR2 SQIVND (reference sequence). V was trimmed by 7 bases and J by 4 bases, leaving 10 bases between them.

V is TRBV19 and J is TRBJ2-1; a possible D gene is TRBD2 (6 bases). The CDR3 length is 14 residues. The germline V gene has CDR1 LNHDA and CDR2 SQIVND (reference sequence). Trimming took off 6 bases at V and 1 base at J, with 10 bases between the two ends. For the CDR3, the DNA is TGTGCCAGTAGCCACCGGGGGTCCTACAATGAGCAGTTCTTC. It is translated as CASSHRGSYNEQFF.

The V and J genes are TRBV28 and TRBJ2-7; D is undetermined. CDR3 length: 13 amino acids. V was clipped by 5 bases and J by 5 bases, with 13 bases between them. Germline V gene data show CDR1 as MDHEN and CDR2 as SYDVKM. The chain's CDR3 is CASSPISGNEQYF. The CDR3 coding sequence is TGTGCCAGCAGTCCAATAAGTGGGAACGAGCAGTACTTC.